This TCR beta chain was documented in a study of control samples from healthy donors and cancer patients. Sequencing used immunoSEQ multiplex PCR; TCRdb keeps in-frame clones, though not all of them. This sample yields about 160,000 clones, of which around nine tenths are seen a single time; roughly 0.7% belongs to the top ten. V dropped 4 bases and J dropped 4 bases, with 11 bases sitting between them. The CDR3 spans 14 residues. In germline, CDR1 is MDHEN, CDR2 SYDVKM. The sequenced sample was blood. This receptor was obtained from a woman aged 30 to 39 in good health. The gene calls are TRBV28 and TRBJ1-3; D gene unclear. CDR3 DNA: TGTGCCAGCAGTTCCCCAGACCGAGGAAACACCATATATTTT. Encoded protein: CASSSPDRGNTIYF.